This paragraph covers one T cell receptor beta chain sequence. TCRdb's table, derived via immunoSEQ multiplex PCR, lists solely in-frame clones and lacks some. This sample carries over 30,000 clones, 80% to 90% of them seen once, and the ten largest clones take less than 7%. The data are from a study of sequential checkpoint blockade in melanoma. Study as a whole: Randomization was 1:1 between first-line nivolumab→ipilimumab and ipilimumab→nivolumab.

As for treatment: randomized to nivolumab then ipilimumab (arm A) or the reverse (arm B). DNA-damaging chemotherapy had not been given to any patient beforehand. PBMC sorting kept live CD3+CD8+ cells without CD19 or CD56. CDR3 length: 15 residues. The germline V gene encodes CDR1 LNHNV and CDR2 YYDKDF (reference sequence). V dropped 5 bases and J dropped 2 bases, with 12 bases sitting between them. The receptor's source is a human donor with melanoma. V gene TRBV15 combines with J gene TRBJ2-2, with D possibly being TRBD2 (6 bases). The specimen comprised CD8+ T cells sorted from blood (inferred from file names), sampled from a patient given nivolumab and ipilimumab in sequence. The CDR3 nucleotides are TGTGCCACCAGCCCGGGACTTCTTAACACCGGGGAGCTGTTTTTT. Amino acid sequence: CATSPGLLNTGELFF.